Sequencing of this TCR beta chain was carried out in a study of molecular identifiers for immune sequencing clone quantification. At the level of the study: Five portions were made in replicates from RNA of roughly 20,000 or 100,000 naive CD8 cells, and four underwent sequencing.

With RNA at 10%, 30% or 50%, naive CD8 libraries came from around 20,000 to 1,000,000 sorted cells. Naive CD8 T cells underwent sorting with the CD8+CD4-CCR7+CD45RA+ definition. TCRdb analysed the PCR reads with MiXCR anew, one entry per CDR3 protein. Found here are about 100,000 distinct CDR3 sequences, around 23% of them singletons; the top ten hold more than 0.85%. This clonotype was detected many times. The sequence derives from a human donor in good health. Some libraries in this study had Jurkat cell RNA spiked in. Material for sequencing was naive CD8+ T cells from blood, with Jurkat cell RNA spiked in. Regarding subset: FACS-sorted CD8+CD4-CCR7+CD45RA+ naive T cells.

CDR3: CASSLEVAGGYNEQFF. The CDR3 bases are TGCGCCAGCAGCTTGGAAGTAGCGGGAGGATACAATGAGCAGTTCTTC. This chain connects TRBV5-1 to TRBJ2-1, with 10 bases identical to TRBD2. V lost 0 bases and J lost 4; bases outside the gene matches: 4. Per the germline V gene, CDR1 is SGHRS and CDR2 is YFSETQ. The CDR3 runs 16 residues.